This T cell receptor (beta chain) was identified during a study of blood T cell repertoires in COVID-19. CDR3 length: 13 residues. V lost 8 bases, J lost 7 bases, and 17 bases lay in between. Germline CDR1 is SEHNR and CDR2 is FQNEAQ (reference sequence). Measured with immunoSEQ multiplex PCR; TCRdb has only the in-frame clones, and not every one. The sample lists 62,000 or so clones, 65% to 90% occurring once. The rearrangement links TRBV7-9 to TRBJ1-1; D is undetermined. The sequencing input was peripheral blood. The clonotype comes from a woman aged 55-75 years with acute or convalescent COVID-19. In nucleotides, the CDR3 is TGTGCCAGCCAACCCAGCCGGGATGATGAAGCTTTCTTT. It yields the protein CASQPSRDDEAFF. Full variable domain (missing parts from reference TRBV7-9 and TRBJ1-1): DTGVSQNPRHKITKRGQNVTFRCDPISEHNRLYWYRQTLGQGPEFLTYFQNEAQLEKSRLLSDRFSAERPKGSFSTLEIQRTEQGDSAMYLCASQPSRDDEAFFGQGTRLTVV.